This is a list of T cell receptor beta chains from one sample in a study of identical twins. TCRdb recomputed calls from the 5' RACE reads with MiXCR, one row per CDR3 protein. The sample includes some 730,000 distinct CDR3 sequences, 15% to 20% of them seen just once. These data were also filed under a second study, of T cells expressing NK-cell markers.

Material for sequencing was PBMCs. The receptors here all came from a woman aged 18-29 years in good health. The CDR3 runs from the conserved cysteine through the conserved F or W. The order of the fields is J gene, CDR3 length, V gene, clone size, D gene, CDR3 protein, CDR3 DNA. The D gene is left open where the match is weak. Clone size is given for some rows only: seen once, a few or many times, or a class if the clone is expanded.

TRBJ1-1	15	TRBV6-5	few	-	CASSFTRLGTPEAFF	TGTGCCAGCAGTTTCACACGGCTAGGGACCCCGGAAGCTTTCTTT
TRBJ2-5	16	TRBV5-5	-	TRBD2	CASSQGRLAGEETQYF	TGTGCCAGCAGCCAGGGCCGACTAGCGGGGGAAGAGACCCAGTACTTC
TRBJ2-3	15	TRBV4-3	-	-	CASSHLWVFTDTQYF	TGCGCCAGCAGCCACCTTTGGGTATTTACAGATACGCAGTATTTT
TRBJ2-1	14	TRBV29-1	few	TRBD1	CSAVGGQGVHEQFF	TGCAGCGCCGTAGGTGGGCAGGGGGTGCATGAGCAGTTCTTC
TRBJ2-5	15	TRBV4-2	-	TRBD2	CASSQKPGLQETQYF	TGTGCCAGCAGCCAGAAGCCGGGACTACAAGAGACCCAGTACTTC
TRBJ2-6	15	TRBV29-1	-	-	CSVSRSGWSSNVLTF	TGCAGCGTAAGCCGTTCAGGGTGGAGTTCCAACGTCCTGACTTTC
TRBJ2-7	13	TRBV20-1	few	-	CSASVRFPYEQYF	TGCAGTGCTAGCGTCCGTTTCCCCTACGAGCAGTACTTC
TRBJ2-2	13	TRBV7-3	-	-	CASSLRRGKELFF	TGTGCCAGCAGCTTAAGGCGAGGGAAGGAGCTGTTTTTT
TRBJ1-1	13	TRBV5-1	many	-	CASSLHGSTEAFF	TGCGCCAGCAGCTTGCATGGGTCCACTGAAGCTTTCTTT
TRBJ2-3	18	TRBV12-3/TRBV12-4	once	TRBD2	CASSRGAGGRVFADTQYF	TGTGCCAGCAGCCGGGGAGCGGGGGGGCGGGTTTTTGCAGATACGCAGTATTTT
TRBJ2-5	15	TRBV19	once	TRBD2	CASKRGDLRQETQYF	TGTGCCAGTAAGCGGGGAGACCTACGGCAAGAGACCCAGTACTTC
TRBJ2-7	13	TRBV5-1	many	-	CASGVETSYEQYF	TGCGCCAGCGGGGTCGAAACTTCCTACGAGCAGTACTTC
TRBJ2-1	11	TRBV6-2/TRBV6-3	few	TRBD2	CGTSGRSEQFF	TGTGGGACTAGCGGGAGAAGTGAGCAGTTCTTC
TRBJ1-1	14	TRBV10-3	few	-	CAISSGVMNTEAFF	TGTGCCATCAGTTCGGGGGTAATGAACACTGAAGCTTTCTTT
TRBJ2-3	15	TRBV18	-	-	CASSPSRVMRDTQYF	TGTGCCAGCTCACCTTCCAGGGTAATGAGAGATACGCAGTATTTT
TRBJ2-7	17	TRBV5-1	-	-	CASSLDPDTSFLGEQYF	TGCGCCAGCAGCTTGGATCCGGACACGTCGTTTTTAGGCGAGCAGTACTTC
TRBJ2-1	14	TRBV9	few	TRBD2	CASTLAGVGNEQFF	TGTGCCAGCACCTTAGCGGGAGTAGGAAATGAGCAGTTCTTC
TRBJ1-5	15	TRBV21-1	-	-	CASRGTGDGNQPQHF	TGTGCCAGCAGGGGGACAGGGGATGGCAATCAGCCCCAGCATTTT
TRBJ1-1	16	TRBV5-1	few	-	CASSLRVRRENTEAFF	TGCGCCAGCAGCTTGAGGGTTCGGAGGGAGAACACTGAAGCTTTCTTT
TRBJ1-2	12	TRBV12-3/TRBV12-4	many	-	CASSPGGNGYTF	TGTGCCAGCAGTCCGGGTGGGAATGGCTACACCTTC
TRBJ2-1	19	TRBV6-2/TRBV6-3	-	TRBD2	CASSWHGLAGGPGYNEQFF	TGTGCCAGCAGTTGGCATGGACTAGCGGGAGGGCCAGGGTACAATGAGCAGTTCTTC
TRBJ1-4	15	TRBV20-1	-	-	CSARDLGTTNEKLFF	TGCAGTGCTAGAGACCTGGGGACAACTAATGAAAAACTGTTTTTT
TRBJ2-3	14	TRBV15	few	-	CATSRVGDTDTQYF	TGTGCCACCAGCAGAGTGGGGGACACAGATACGCAGTATTTT
TRBJ2-2	15	TRBV5-1	few	-	CASSFRGHDTGELFF	TGCGCCAGCAGTTTCCGGGGTCATGACACCGGGGAGCTGTTTTTT
TRBJ2-2	15	TRBV7-8	-	-	CASSLLGGLTGELFF	TGTGCCAGCAGCTTACTGGGGGGCCTCACCGGGGAGCTGTTTTTT
TRBJ2-1	16	TRBV12-3/TRBV12-4	few	TRBD1	CASSLGDRGYYNEQFF	TGTGCCAGCAGTTTAGGGGACAGGGGCTACTACAATGAGCAGTTCTTC
TRBJ2-1	16	TRBV5-1	few	-	CASSLGQGSSYNEQFF	TGCGCCAGCAGCTTGGGTCAGGGGAGCTCCTACAATGAGCAGTTCTTC
TRBJ1-3	14	TRBV29-1	-	-	CSVKDSSSGNTIYF	TGCAGCGTAAAGGACAGCAGCTCTGGAAACACCATATATTTT
TRBJ1-1	14	TRBV7-2	many	-	CASSLFDTTTEAFF	TGTGCCAGCAGCTTATTCGATACAACCACTGAAGCTTTCTTT
TRBJ2-1	15	TRBV21-1	-	-	CASLNGRLSYNEQFF	TGTGCCAGCCTGAACGGGAGGCTGTCCTACAATGAGCAGTTCTTC
TRBJ2-3	15	TRBV6-1	few	TRBD2	CASSEASSGGFTQYF	TGTGCCAGCAGTGAAGCGAGTAGCGGGGGGTTTACGCAGTATTTT
TRBJ2-7	12	TRBV11-2	few	-	CASSLDLGEQYF	TGTGCCAGCAGCTTAGATTTAGGCGAGCAGTACTTC